This record covers a single T cell receptor beta chain. What it binds is not known. Other DNA sequences in this specimen translate into the identical CDR3. This sample was taken from a study of shared clonotypes between healthy human individuals. General study findings and limits: Researchers found naive subsets generally carried larger estimated richness than memory subsets.

CDR3 length: 15 amino acids. J was trimmed by 3 bases and V by 2 bases; bases with no gene match: 4. In germline, CDR1 is SGHRS, CDR2 YFSETQ. On sorted subsets, replicate PCRs used roughly 190 ng DNA, or 30,000 or so T cell genomes. Produced via immunoSEQ multiplex PCR; TCRdb's table is partial and in-frame only. The table records roughly 2.5 million clones, around nine tenths of them present only once. Sequenced material: naive CD4+ T cells sorted from blood. Subset specified: CD45RA+ positively selected. This sequence originates from a man aged 18 to 29 in good health. J is TRBJ2-2 and V is TRBV5-1, with 7 nucleotides matching TRBD2. CDR3 in DNA: TGCGCCAGCAGCTTTGGAAGCGGGGACACCGGGGAGCTGTTTTTT. Its protein is CASSFGSGDTGELFF.